This is a list of T cell receptor beta chains from one sample in a study of blood T cell repertoires in COVID-19. The method was immunoSEQ multiplex PCR; TCRdb's version includes in-frame clones alone and lacks a portion of them. The profile covers 99,000 or so clones, with around 74% appearing a single time and approximately 20% taken by the ten largest. Sequencing used peripheral blood. The receptors were gathered from a woman in her 70s with acute or convalescent COVID-19. Each CDR3 is given with its conserved first and last residue. A D gene is named only where the DNA matches it firmly. Size is omitted from some rows. Given values are once, few, many or a class for expanded clones.

d_call	v_call	j_call	clone_size	cdr3_nt	cdr3_aa
TRBD1	TRBV24-1	TRBJ2-1	-	TGTGCCACCAGTGAAGGCAGGGGGCTCTACAATGAGCAGTTCTTC	CATSEGRGLYNEQFF
TRBD1	TRBV6-1	TRBJ2-1	-	TGTGCCAGCAGTGAACGTTGGGGACAGGGATCCTACAATGAGCAGTTCTTC	CASSERWGQGSYNEQFF
TRBD2	TRBV7-2	TRBJ2-7	-	TGTGCCAGCAGCTTAATAGCGGGGGGTTCCTACGAGCAGTACTTC	CASSLIAGGSYEQYF
-	TRBV6-5	TRBJ1-1	-	TGTGCCAGCAGTTACTCTACGAGGCCTAAGAACACTGAAGCTTTCTTT	CASSYSTRPKNTEAFF
TRBD2	TRBV3-1/TRBV3-2	TRBJ2-3	once	TGTGCCAGCAGCCAAGATCCCCCTGGGTTAGCGGGGGGGATAGATACGCAGTATTTT	CASSQDPPGLAGGIDTQYF
-	TRBV18	TRBJ2-5	-	TGTGCCAGCTCACCGTCCCCGCGAGAGACCCAGTACTTC	CASSPSPRETQYF
-	TRBV6-5	TRBJ1-2	-	TGTGCCAGCATGTGGGGGCCTAACTATGGCTACACCTTC	CASMWGPNYGYTF
TRBD1	TRBV18	TRBJ2-5	-	TGTGCCAGCTCACCCGACAGGGGTCCGGTGACCCAGTACTTC	CASSPDRGPVTQYF
TRBD1	TRBV28	TRBJ2-7	-	TGTGCCAGCGAGGGACAGGGTCTTCGGAGGGGCTACGAGCAGTACTTC	CASEGQGLRRGYEQYF
-	TRBV5-1	TRBJ1-1	-	TGCGCCAGCACCCTGGGAGGGGGGGGAATGAACACTGAAGCTTTCTTT	CASTLGGGGMNTEAFF
TRBD2	TRBV7-9	TRBJ2-3	-	TGTGCCAGCAGCCACCCCGGGGCGGGGGGAAATACGCAGTATTTT	CASSHPGAGGNTQYF